This paragraph reports one T cell receptor (beta chain). The CDR3 spans 15 residues. Trimming took off 2 bases at V and 0 bases at J, with 8 bases between the two ends. The germline V gene has CDR1 SNHLY and CDR2 FYNNEI. The entry originates in a study of blood T cell repertoires in COVID-19. Participant ages covered roughly 18 to 89 years across 20 to 30 US areas. The protocol was immunoSEQ multiplex PCR, while the TCRdb copy is restricted to in-frame clones and leaves out a portion. The sample has roughly 150,000 clones, about four fifths seen once; the top ten hold nearly 3.5%. Material: PBMCs or T cells enriched from blood (not recorded which). This chain joins TRBV2 and TRBJ2-1; D is uncertain. The receptor comes from a woman in her sixties who had recovered from COVID-19. CDR3: CASSEQASSYNEQFF. The CDR3 DNA is TGTGCCAGCAGTGAACAGGCGAGCTCCTACAATGAGCAGTTCTTC.